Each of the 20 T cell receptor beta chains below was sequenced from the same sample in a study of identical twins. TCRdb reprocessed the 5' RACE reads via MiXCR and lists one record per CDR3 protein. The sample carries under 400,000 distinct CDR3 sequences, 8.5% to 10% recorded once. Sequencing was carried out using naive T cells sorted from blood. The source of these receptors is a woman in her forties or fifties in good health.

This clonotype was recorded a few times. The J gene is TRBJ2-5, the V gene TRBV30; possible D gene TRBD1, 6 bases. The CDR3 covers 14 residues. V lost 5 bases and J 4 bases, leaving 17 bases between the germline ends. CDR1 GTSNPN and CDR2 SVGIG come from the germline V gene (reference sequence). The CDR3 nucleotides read TGTGCCTGGTGGACCGCGCAGGGGACAGAGACCCAGTACTTC. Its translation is CAWWTAQGTETQYF. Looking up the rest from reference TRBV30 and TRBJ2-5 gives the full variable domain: SQTIHQWPATLVQPVGSPLSLECTVEGTSNPNLYWYRQAAGRGLQLLFYSVGIGQISSEVPQNLSASRPQDRQFILSSKKLLLSDSGFYLCAWWTAQGTETQYFGPGTRLLVL.

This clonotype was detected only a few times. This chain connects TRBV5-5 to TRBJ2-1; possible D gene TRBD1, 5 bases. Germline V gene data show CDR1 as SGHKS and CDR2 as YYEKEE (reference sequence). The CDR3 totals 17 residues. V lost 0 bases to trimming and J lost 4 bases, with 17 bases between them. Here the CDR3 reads CASSLALGRERYNEQFF. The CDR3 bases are TGTGCCAGCAGCTTGGCCTTGGGCAGGGAAAGGTACAATGAGCAGTTCTTC.

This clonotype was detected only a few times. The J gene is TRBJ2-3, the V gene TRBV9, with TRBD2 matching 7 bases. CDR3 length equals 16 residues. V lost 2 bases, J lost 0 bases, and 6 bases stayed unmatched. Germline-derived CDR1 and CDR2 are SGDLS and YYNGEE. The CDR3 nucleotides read TGTGCCAGCAGCGTCGGGGGTAGCGGGAGCACAGATACGCAGTATTTT. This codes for CASSVGGSGSTDTQYF.

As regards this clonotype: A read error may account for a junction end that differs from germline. CDR3 bases: TGCTGTGCTGTTTTGGACAGGGGGCCGGGGGAGACCCAGTACTTC. It is translated as CCAVLDRGPGETQYF. The rearrangement uses TRBV20-1 and TRBJ2-5; TRBD1 agrees at 11 bases. This CDR3 is 15 amino acids long. Germline CDR1 reads DFQATT; CDR2 reads SNEGSKA (reference sequence).

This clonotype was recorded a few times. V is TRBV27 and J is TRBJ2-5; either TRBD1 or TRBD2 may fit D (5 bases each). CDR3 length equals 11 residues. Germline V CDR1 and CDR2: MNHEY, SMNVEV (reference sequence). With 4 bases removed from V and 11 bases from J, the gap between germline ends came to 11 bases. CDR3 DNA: TGTGCCAGCAGTTCGGGGACCGCACAGTACTTC. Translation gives CASSSGTAQYF.

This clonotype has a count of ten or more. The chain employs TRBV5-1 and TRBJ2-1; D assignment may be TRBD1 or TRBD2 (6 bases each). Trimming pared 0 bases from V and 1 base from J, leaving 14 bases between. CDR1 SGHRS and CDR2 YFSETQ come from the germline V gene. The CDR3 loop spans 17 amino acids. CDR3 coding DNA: TGCGCCAGCAGCTTGGGGGGGGTCAGGGGTTCCTACAATGAGCAGTTCTTC. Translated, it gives CASSLGGVRGSYNEQFF.

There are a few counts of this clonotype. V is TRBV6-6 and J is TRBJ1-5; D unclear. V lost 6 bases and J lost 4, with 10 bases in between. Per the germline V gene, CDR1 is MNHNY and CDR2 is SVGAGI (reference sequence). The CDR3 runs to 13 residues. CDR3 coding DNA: TGTGCCAGCAGGCTGGCCTTAAATCAGCCCCAGCATTTT. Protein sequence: CASRLALNQPQHF.

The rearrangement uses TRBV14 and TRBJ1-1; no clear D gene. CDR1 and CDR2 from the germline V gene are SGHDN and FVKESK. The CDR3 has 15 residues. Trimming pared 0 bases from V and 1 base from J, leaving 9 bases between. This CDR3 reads CASSQDFPANTEAFF. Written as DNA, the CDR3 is TGTGCCAGCAGCCAAGATTTCCCAGCGAACACTGAAGCTTTCTTT. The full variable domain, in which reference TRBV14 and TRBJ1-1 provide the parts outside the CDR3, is EAGVTQFPSHSVIEKGQTVTLRCDPISGHDNLYWYRRVMGKEIKFLLHFVKESKQDESGMPNNRFLAERTGGTYSTLKVQPAELEDSGVYFCASSQDFPANTEAFFGQGTRLTVV.

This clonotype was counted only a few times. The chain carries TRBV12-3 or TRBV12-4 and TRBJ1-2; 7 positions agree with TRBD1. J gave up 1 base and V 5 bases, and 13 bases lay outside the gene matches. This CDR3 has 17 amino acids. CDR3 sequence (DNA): TGTGCCAGCAGTCCTGGGCTGGGACAGCGAAATAACTATGGCTACACCTTC. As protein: CASSPGLGQRNNYGYTF.

The CDR3, as DNA: TGCAGTGCCCCGTTAGCGGGAGGGCCCAAGGACGAGCAGTACTTC. Its protein product is CSAPLAGGPKDEQYF. This sequence joins TRBV20-1 and TRBJ2-7; 11 nucleotides agree with TRBD2. The CDR3 has 15 amino acids. The germline gives CDR1 DFQATT, CDR2 SNEGSKA (reference sequence). Trimming cost V 6 bases and J 5 bases; bases outside gene matches: 12.

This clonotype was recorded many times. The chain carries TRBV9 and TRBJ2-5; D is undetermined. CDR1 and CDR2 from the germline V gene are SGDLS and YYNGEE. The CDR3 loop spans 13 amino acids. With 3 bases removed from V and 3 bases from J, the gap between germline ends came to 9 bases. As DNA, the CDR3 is TGTGCCAGCAGCGACGGGCTTAAAGAGACCCAGTACTTC. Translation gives CASSDGLKETQYF.

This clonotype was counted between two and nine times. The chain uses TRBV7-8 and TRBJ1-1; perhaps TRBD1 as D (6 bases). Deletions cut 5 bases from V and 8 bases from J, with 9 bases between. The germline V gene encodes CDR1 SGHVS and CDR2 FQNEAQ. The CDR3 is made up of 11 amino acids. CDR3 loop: CASSPGQEAFF. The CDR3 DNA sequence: TGTGCCAGCAGCCCGGGACAAGAAGCTTTCTTT.

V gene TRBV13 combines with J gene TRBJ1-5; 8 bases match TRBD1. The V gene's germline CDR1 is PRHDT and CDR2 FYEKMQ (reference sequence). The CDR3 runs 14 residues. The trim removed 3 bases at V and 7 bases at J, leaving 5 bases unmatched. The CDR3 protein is CASSFQGAWQPQHF. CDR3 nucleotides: TGTGCCAGCAGCTTCCAGGGGGCCTGGCAGCCCCAGCATTTT.

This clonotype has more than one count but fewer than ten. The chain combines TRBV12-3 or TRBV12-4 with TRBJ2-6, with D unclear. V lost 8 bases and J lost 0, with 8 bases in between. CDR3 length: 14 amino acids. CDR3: CASLYLSGANVLTF. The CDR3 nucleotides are TGTGCCAGCCTATACCTCTCTGGGGCCAACGTCCTGACTTTC.

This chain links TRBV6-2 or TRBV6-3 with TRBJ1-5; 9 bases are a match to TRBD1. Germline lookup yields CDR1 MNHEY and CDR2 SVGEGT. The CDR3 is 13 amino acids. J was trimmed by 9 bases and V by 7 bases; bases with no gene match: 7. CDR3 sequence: CASTEDRGTPQHF. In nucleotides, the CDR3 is TGTGCCAGCACCGAGGACAGGGGAACGCCCCAGCATTTT.

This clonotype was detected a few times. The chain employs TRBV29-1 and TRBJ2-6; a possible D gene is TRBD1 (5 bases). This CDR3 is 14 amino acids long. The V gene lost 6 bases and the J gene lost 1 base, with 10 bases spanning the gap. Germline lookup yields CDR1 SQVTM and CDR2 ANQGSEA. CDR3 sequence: CSVTGASGANVLTF. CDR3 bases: TGCAGCGTAACAGGAGCTTCTGGGGCCAACGTCCTGACTTTC.

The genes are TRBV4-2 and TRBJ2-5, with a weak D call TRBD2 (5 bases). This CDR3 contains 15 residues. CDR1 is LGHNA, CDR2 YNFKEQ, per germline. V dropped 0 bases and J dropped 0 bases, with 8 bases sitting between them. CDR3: CASSQDGGNQETQYF. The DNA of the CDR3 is TGTGCCAGCAGCCAAGATGGAGGAAACCAAGAGACCCAGTACTTC.

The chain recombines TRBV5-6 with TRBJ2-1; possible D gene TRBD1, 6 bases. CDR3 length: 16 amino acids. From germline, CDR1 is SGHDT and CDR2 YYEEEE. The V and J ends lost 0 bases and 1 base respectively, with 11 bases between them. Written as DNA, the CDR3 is TGTGCCAGCAGCTTGGATTTGGGGGCGTCCTACAATGAGCAGTTCTTC. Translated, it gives CASSLDLGASYNEQFF.

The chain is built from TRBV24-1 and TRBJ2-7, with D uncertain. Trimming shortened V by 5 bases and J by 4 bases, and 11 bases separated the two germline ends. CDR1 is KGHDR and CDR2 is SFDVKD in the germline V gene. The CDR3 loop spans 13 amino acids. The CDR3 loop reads CATSGAQSYEQYF. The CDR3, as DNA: TGTGCCACCAGTGGGGCACAATCTTACGAGCAGTACTTC.

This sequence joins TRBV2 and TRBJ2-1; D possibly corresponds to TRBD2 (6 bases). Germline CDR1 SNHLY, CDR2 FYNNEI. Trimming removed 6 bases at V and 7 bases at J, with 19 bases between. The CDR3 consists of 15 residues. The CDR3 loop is CASRARSGAGNEQFF. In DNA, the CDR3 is TGTGCCAGCAGAGCACGGTCGGGAGCGGGTAATGAGCAGTTCTTC.